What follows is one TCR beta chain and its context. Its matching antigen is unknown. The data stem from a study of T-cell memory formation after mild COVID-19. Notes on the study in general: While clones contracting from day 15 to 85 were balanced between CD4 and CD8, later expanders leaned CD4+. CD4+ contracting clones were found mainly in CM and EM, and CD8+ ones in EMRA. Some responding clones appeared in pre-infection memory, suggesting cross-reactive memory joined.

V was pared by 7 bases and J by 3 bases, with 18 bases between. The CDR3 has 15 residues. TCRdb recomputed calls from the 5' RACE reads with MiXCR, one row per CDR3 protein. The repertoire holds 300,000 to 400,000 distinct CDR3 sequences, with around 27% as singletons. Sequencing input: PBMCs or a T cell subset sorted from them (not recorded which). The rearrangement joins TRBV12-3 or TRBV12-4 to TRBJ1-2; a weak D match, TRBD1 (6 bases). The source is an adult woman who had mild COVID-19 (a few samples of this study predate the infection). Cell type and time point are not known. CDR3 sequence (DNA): TGTGCCAGCACTCATGTGGGGGCGCGGCACTATGGCTACACCTTC. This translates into CASTHVGARHYGYTF.